The TCR beta chain under discussion was sequenced for a study of PD-1 blockade in classical Hodgkin lymphoma. Findings and caveats of the study: Complete responders entered with baseline diversity on par with newly diagnosed patients, the results showed. Prior therapy or disease activity may underlie the repertoire differences, whose causes remain undefined. Baseline TCR diversity was reportedly lower in newly diagnosed patients than in healthy donors. It was reported as lower still in relapsed/refractory patients. Researchers reported that CD4+ TCR diversity, though not CD8+, rose significantly by C4D1.

Produced via immunoSEQ multiplex PCR; TCRdb's table is partial and in-frame only. The sample lists about 40,000 clones, around 80% seen once, with roughly 9.8% in the top ten. The germline gives CDR1 SGHRS, CDR2 YFSETQ. V gave up 3 bases and J gave up 2 bases, with 13 bases separating them. This CDR3 comprises 15 residues. In the case of this clone: Its antigen is currently unknown.

Every single patient, without exception, relapsed after autologous stem cell transplantation, and brentuximab vedotin exposure varied. The chain has TRBV5-1 and TRBJ2-3; a weak D match, TRBD2 (5 bases). The sequences come from peripheral blood mononuclear cells (PBMCs), collected at baseline. This TCR was sampled from a human donor with classical Hodgkin lymphoma. CDR3 in DNA: TGCGCCAGCAGCTACTCCGGGGTTAACACAGATACGCAGTATTTT. Protein sequence: CASSYSGVNTDTQYF.